This TCR beta chain was recovered during a study of radiation and T cells in renal cell carcinoma. Germline V lookup: CDR1 SNHLY, CDR2 FYNNEI. This CDR3 is 15 amino acids long. Trimming removed 6 bases from V and 3 bases from J; junction bases left unmatched: 10. Sample time point: blood 4 weeks post-SBRT, at nephrectomy. Noted treatment: 15 Gy SBRT to primary tumor, nephrectomy 4 weeks later. The data were produced by immunoSEQ multiplex PCR, yet TCRdb's version contains in-frame clones alone and is incomplete. The sample records roughly 58,000 clones, 65% to 80% being singletons. V and J are TRBV2 and TRBJ2-5, with 7 nucleotides matching TRBD2. The origin of this receptor is a man in his 60s with renal cell carcinoma. Sequenced here: blood, sampled from a patient whose treatment included radiotherapy and nephrectomy. DNA of the CDR3: TGTGCCAGCAGAAGTGCACTAGCGAGGAAAGAGACCCAGTACTTC. It is translated as CASRSALARKETQYF.